A selection of T cell receptor beta chains follows, all from one sample in a study of blood T cell repertoires in COVID-19. Generated by immunoSEQ multiplex PCR, the TCRdb table keeps only in-frame clones and is missing some. This sample carries 150,000 to 200,000 clones, roughly 93% of them seen once, and the ten largest clones take just under 2%. The source material was peripheral blood. The receptor source for this set is a woman aged 55-75 years with COVID-19, enrolled during active disease. Both conserved end residues are part of each CDR3. Clone size is given for some rows only: seen once, a few or many times, or a class if the clone is expanded.

TRBV6-5	.	CASRKATEAFF
TRBV11-2	.	CASSFRQGRRSSYEQYF
TRBV3-1/TRBV3-2	.	CASSSGGGAGGMNTEAFF
TRBV6-5	.	CASSRDRDLNGYTF
TRBV25-1	.	CASTRTGERYTF
TRBV5-4	.	CASSKGQGLAGANVLTF
TRBV7-2	.	CASSLAGTGADTQYF
TRBV4-1	.	CASSQDGASGGADEQYF
TRBV6-1	.	CASSENGNRGTFGYTF
TRBV5-8	.	CASSLVQGTNSPLHF
TRBV19	.	CASSRNWGEVSSTDTQYF
TRBV6-2/TRBV6-3	.	CASSYTGGAGQPQHF
TRBV18	.	CASSPPGVRGYTF
TRBV30	.	CAWSNSRQGFSNQPQHF
TRBV14	once	CASSQVRGGRGTGVGYTF
TRBV29-1	.	CSVGAGGLDTQYF
TRBV30	.	CAWRYGHDSNTGELFF